This passage covers 2 T cell receptor beta chains from one sample sequenced in a study of blood T cells in healthy people across ages. A J-beta primer mix and a sample-barcoded 5' primer were used in a second PCR of about 7 to 11 cycles. Using its own MiXCR run on the 5' RACE reads, TCRdb lists one record per CDR3 protein. Of 780,000 or so distinct CDR3 sequences listed, around 50% were seen once; the top ten hold 20% to 30%. Sequenced: blood. These receptors were taken from a man in his forties in good health.

This clonotype was counted between two and nine times. The chain's CDR3 is CASSWDGYGYTF. CDR3 DNA: TGTGCCAGCAGTTGGGACGGATATGGCTACACCTTC. The chain has TRBV27 and TRBJ1-2, with a tentative D call TRBD1 (5 bases). The CDR3 loop spans 12 amino acids. CDR1 is MNHEY, CDR2 SMNVEV, per germline (reference sequence). V lost 4 bases, J lost 5 bases, and 8 bases lay in between.

This sequence joins TRBV12-5 and TRBJ2-5, with a tentative D call TRBD1 (5 bases). The germline V gene encodes CDR1 LGHNT and CDR2 FRNRAP. The CDR3 is made up of 14 amino acids. V lost 2 bases, J lost 5 bases, and 12 bases lay in between. CDR3 nucleotide sequence: TGTGCTAGTGGTTTGTATGGGGCGCCGGAGACCCAGTACTTC. The encoded protein is CASGLYGAPETQYF.